The 8 T cell receptor beta chains below all came from one sample that was sequenced in a study of post-analysis software for immune sequencing data. Study-wide results and limits: Five or six TRBV segments, TRBV5-6, TRBV5-1 and TRBV20-1 among them, were found more frequent in patients than controls.

Each TCR beta cDNA library carried unique molecular identifiers. MiXCR was run by TCRdb on the PCR reads, yielding one entry per CDR3 protein. The sample shows over 700,000 distinct CDR3 sequences, 25% to 30% of them seen only once. For these receptors, no antigen is known. The specimen sequenced was blood. These receptors originate from a girl between 10 and 17 years old with multiple sclerosis.

This clonotype was seen a few times. The chain has TRBV6-1 and TRBJ2-3; 8 nucleotides agree with TRBD2. J gave up 6 bases and V 3 bases, and 8 bases lay outside the gene matches. Germline V lookup: CDR1 MNHNS, CDR2 SASEGT. The CDR3 contains 15 residues. The CDR3, as DNA: TGTGCCAGCAGTGACGTGGGACTAGTCTCCGATACGCAGTATTTT. As protein: CASSDVGLVSDTQYF.

This chain links TRBV28 with TRBJ2-4, with D tentatively TRBD2 (5 bases). The DNA end is more similar to TRBJ2-7, so the J call may be wrong. The CDR3 sequence is 13 residues long. Germline-derived CDR1 and CDR2 are MDHEN and SYDVKM. The CDR3 DNA follows: TGTGCCAGCGGGTCTTTCGGGGCCTACGAGCAGTACTTC. It translates to CASGSFGAYEQYF.

The chain couples TRBV4-2 to TRBJ2-3; 9 nucleotides align to TRBD2. Germline loops: CDR1 LGHNA, CDR2 YNFKEQ. J gave up 4 bases and V 4 bases, and 12 bases lay outside the gene matches. The CDR3 is 17 amino acids. Here the CDR3 reads CASSRPERGAGSDTQYF. CDR3 coding DNA: TGTGCCAGCAGCCGACCCGAGCGGGGGGCAGGCTCAGATACGCAGTATTTT.

A few counts support this clonotype. The chain links TRBV5-1 to TRBJ2-5, with TRBD2 matching 8 bases. This CDR3 contains 15 residues. Germline V gene lookup returns CDR1 SGHRS and CDR2 YFSETQ. J was trimmed by 4 bases and V by 4 bases; bases with no gene match: 9. CDR3 in amino acids: CASSPVGTRGETQYF. CDR3 DNA: TGCGCCAGCAGCCCGGTCGGGACTAGAGGAGAGACCCAGTACTTC.

The rearrangement uses TRBV5-1 and TRBJ1-2, with D tentatively TRBD1 (6 bases). CDR1 and CDR2 from the germline V gene are SGHRS and YFSETQ. Trimming pared 4 bases from V and 2 bases from J, leaving 15 bases between. This CDR3 has 15 residues. The DNA for the CDR3 is TGCGCCAGCAGCGGCTCCGGACAGAGGAACTATGGCTACACCTTC. It encodes CASSGSGQRNYGYTF.

This clonotype was seen a few times. The chain couples TRBV5-1 to TRBJ2-1; 9 nucleotides line up with TRBD1. Germline CDR1 and CDR2: SGHRS and YFSETQ. The CDR3 covers 15 residues. Trimming removed 3 bases from V and 5 bases from J; junction bases left unmatched: 6. CDR3 loop: CASSWGTGPNNEQFF. The CDR3, as DNA: TGCGCCAGCAGCTGGGGGACAGGGCCCAACAATGAGCAGTTCTTC. The entire variable domain, with the rest obtained from reference TRBV5-1 and TRBJ2-1, is as follows: KAGVTQTPRYLIKTRGQQVTLSCSPISGHRSVSWYQQTPGQGLQFLFEYFSETQRNKGNFPGRFSGRQFSNSRSEMNVSTLELGDSALYLCASSWGTGPNNEQFFGPGTRLTVL.

This clonotype showed up just a few times. This chain connects TRBV29-1 to TRBJ2-1; possibly TRBD1 for D (5 bases). Trimming removed 6 bases at V and 9 bases at J, with 9 bases between. The CDR3 has 10 amino acids. CDR1 SQVTM and CDR2 ANQGSEA come from the germline V gene. The CDR3 spells CSVRRAEQFF. The DNA for the CDR3 is TGCAGCGTACGCAGGGCTGAGCAGTTCTTC.

The sample holds a few counts of this clonotype. The chain recombines TRBV10-3 with TRBJ2-3; D might be TRBD2 (5 bases). CDR1 and CDR2 (germline): ENHRY, SYGVKD. The CDR3 covers 13 residues. The germline V and J ends were trimmed by 6 bases and 3 bases, with 10 bases remaining between them. CDR3 region: CAIRSAETDTQYF. The DNA for the CDR3 is TGTGCCATCAGGTCAGCGGAGACAGATACGCAGTATTTT.